One sample yielded the 25 T cell receptor beta chains listed below, sequenced in a study of blood T cell repertoires in COVID-19 (dated by TCRdb to 2020 to 2021). The library was obtained by the immunoSEQ multiplex PCR assay. What TCRdb holds here is the immuneACCESS table cut down to in-frame rearrangements. Part of the clones is not present; checked against another copy, under half of the missing clones reflect an unresolved V gene, and the others are unexplained. This sample holds around 380,000 clones; approximately 77% were observed only once. The ten largest clonotypes hold approximately 1% of the sample. Sequences were obtained from peripheral blood. These receptors came from a human donor with acute or convalescent COVID-19. The donor label of this sample is uncertain.

The chain joins TRBV6-5 to TRBJ2-2, with 7 positions matching TRBD2. This CDR3 has 15 amino acids. Germline-derived CDR1 and CDR2 are MNHEY and SVGAGI. J was trimmed by 4 bases and V by 4 bases; bases with no gene match: 6. The CDR3 protein is CASSWGAGSTGELFF. CDR3 coding DNA: TGTGCCAGCAGTTGGGGAGCGGGAAGCACCGGGGAGCTGTTTTTT.

The chain employs TRBV27 and TRBJ2-7; 9 nucleotides match TRBD1. Losses at the gene ends were 2 bases for V and 3 bases for J; bases not matched to a gene: 8. There are 16 residues in the CDR3. The germline V gene has CDR1 MNHEY and CDR2 SMNVEV (reference sequence). The CDR3 DNA sequence: TGTGCCAGCAGTTTAACCGGGACAGGGTCGGGCTACGAGCAGTACTTC. Its translation: CASSLTGTGSGYEQYF.

The chain couples TRBV6-6 to TRBJ1-6, with 7 bases identical to TRBD1. CDR3 length: 16 amino acids. V shed 5 bases, J shed 0 bases, and the junction held 4 bases outside the gene matches. In germline, CDR1 is MNHNY, CDR2 SVGAGI (reference sequence). In DNA, the CDR3 is TGTGCCAGCAGTCGGGACAGCAGCTCCTATAATTCACCCCTCCACTTT. Translating gives CASSRDSSSYNSPLHF.

V is TRBV9 and J is TRBJ1-1; 10 bases are a match to TRBD1. The CDR3 contains 16 residues. V lost 0 bases to trimming and J lost 10 bases; unmatched junction nucleotides: 12. Germline loops: CDR1 SGDLS, CDR2 YYNGEE. The chain's CDR3 is CASSVDPGTGARGAFF. CDR3 DNA: TGTGCCAGCAGCGTAGATCCCGGGACAGGGGCTAGGGGAGCTTTCTTT.

The gene calls are TRBV2 and TRBJ2-4, with 9 bases matching TRBD2. CDR3 length equals 16 residues. Germline CDR1 SNHLY, CDR2 FYNNEI. The V gene end was trimmed by 6 bases and the J gene end by 7 bases; junction bases not matched to a gene: 13. CDR3 region: CASRARLAAGGNIQYF. CDR3 nucleotide sequence: TGTGCCAGCAGGGCGAGACTAGCGGCGGGGGGGAACATTCAGTACTTC.

The chain uses TRBV2 and TRBJ2-5; maybe TRBD1 (6 bases). The germline CDR1 and CDR2 sequences are SNHLY and FYNNEI. V lost 4 bases, J lost 2 bases, and 17 bases lay in between. The CDR3 loop spans 16 amino acids. The CDR3 loop reads CASSGSGHPLQETQYF. CDR3 nucleotides: TGTGCCAGCAGTGGCTCGGGACACCCACTTCAAGAGACCCAGTACTTC. Based on the CDR3 plus reference TRBV2 and TRBJ2-5, the full variable domain is EPEVTQTPSHQVTQMGQEVILRCVPISNHLYFYWYRQILGQKVEFLVSFYNNEISEKSEIFDDQFSVERPDGSNFTLKIRSTKLEDSAMYFCASSGSGHPLQETQYFGPGTRLLVL.

This chain links TRBV7-2 with TRBJ1-6; 9 bases map to TRBD1. This CDR3 is built from 16 residues. Germline CDR1 is SGHTA and CDR2 is FQGNSA. With V trimmed by 3 bases and J by 3 bases, 3 bases remained unmatched. CDR3 sequence (DNA): TGTGCCAGCAGCTTGGACAGGGGATTCTATAATTCACCCCTCCACTTT. Translation: CASSLDRGFYNSPLHF. Full variable domain (outside the CDR3, taken from reference TRBV7-2 and TRBJ1-6): GAGVSQSPSNKVTEKGKDVELRCDPISGHTALYWYRQSLGQGLEFLIYFQGNSAPDKSGLPSDRFSAERTGGSVSTLTIQRTQQEDSAVYLCASSLDRGFYNSPLHFGNGTRLTVT.

J is TRBJ2-4 and V is TRBV28; D perhaps matches TRBD1 (5 bases). Trimming left V 3 bases short and J 9 bases short, with 9 bases between. CDR1 MDHEN and CDR2 SYDVKM come from the germline V gene. This CDR3 spans 12 amino acids. In nucleotides, the CDR3 is TGTGCCAGCAGTTTTAGGCAGGGCATTCAGTACTTC. Amino acid sequence: CASSFRQGIQYF. The full variable domain, its missing parts supplied by reference TRBV28 and TRBJ2-4, is DVKVTQSSRYLVKRTGEKVFLECVQDMDHENMFWYRQDPGLGLRLIYFSYDVKMKEKGDIPEGYSVSREKKERFSLILESASTNQTSMYLCASSFRQGIQYFGAGTRLSVL.

This clone came up once. The J gene is TRBJ1-2, the V gene TRBV18, with D possibly TRBD1 on 6 matching bases. Germline V gives CDR1 KGHSH, CDR2 LQKENI. The length of the CDR3 is 15 residues. V gave up 6 bases and J gave up 4 bases, with 18 bases separating them. The CDR3 loop reads CASSENRDTIYGYTF. The DNA of the CDR3 is TGTGCCAGCTCCGAAAACAGGGACACTATCTATGGCTACACCTTC.

V gene TRBV18 combines with J gene TRBJ1-1, with D maybe TRBD1 (6 bases). Germline assignment: CDR1 KGHSH and CDR2 LQKENI. The V end lost 5 bases, the J end lost 1 base, and 8 bases lay between the germline ends. This CDR3 has 13 residues. As DNA, the CDR3 is TGTGCCAGCTCAGAGGGACAGAACACTGAAGCTTTCTTT. Its protein is CASSEGQNTEAFF.

CDR3 bases: TGTGCCAGCAGTCCACAGGGACGGCGGAACACTGAAGCTTTCTTT. Its translation: CASSPQGRRNTEAFF. The chain uses TRBV6-6 and TRBJ1-1, with D possibly TRBD1 on 6 matching bases. V shed 5 bases and J shed 1 base, with 14 bases lying between them. The CDR3 totals 15 residues. Germline V gives CDR1 MNHNY, CDR2 SVGAGI (reference sequence).

The gene calls are TRBV21-1 and TRBJ1-5; the D call in the table, TRBD1, was not verified against the DNA. TRBV21-1 is a known pseudogene. CDR3 length: 17 residues. The CDR3 protein is CASSKWGGQGVSQPQHF. The DNA of the CDR3 is TGTGCCAGCAGCAAATGGGGGGGACAGGGCGTTTCTCAGCCCCAGCATTTT.

The genes are TRBV29-1 and TRBJ1-2, with 8 bases fitting TRBD1. After removal of 7 bases from V and 3 bases from J, the junction contained 7 bases not matched to a gene. Germline CDR1 SQVTM, CDR2 ANQGSEA. The CDR3 totals 13 residues. CDR3 DNA sequence: TGCAGCGACCTTTCGGGACAGGACTATGGCTACACCTTC. Encoded protein: CSDLSGQDYGYTF.

The genes are TRBV7-9 and TRBJ2-2; TRBD2 agrees at 15 bases. V lost 3 bases and J lost 7; bases outside the gene matches: 3. The CDR3 contains 16 residues. Germline V gene sequence: CDR1 SEHNR, CDR2 FQNEAQ (reference sequence). CDR3 nucleotides: TGTGCCAGCAGCTTCGGACTAGCGGGGGGGATCGGGGAGCTGTTTTTT. This codes for CASSFGLAGGIGELFF.

The rearrangement joins TRBV5-4 to TRBJ2-1; the match to TRBD2 covers 13 bases. The germline V gene has CDR1 SGHNT and CDR2 YYREEE (reference sequence). J gave up 4 bases and V 7 bases, and 8 bases lay outside the gene matches. The CDR3 is 16 amino acids. CDR3: CASQSVLAGGYNEQFF. The CDR3 bases are TGTGCCAGCCAAAGCGTACTAGCGGGAGGGTACAATGAGCAGTTCTTC.

The genes are TRBV6-1 and TRBJ1-5; D is unresolved. Per germline, CDR1 MNHNS and CDR2 SASEGT. This CDR3 is built from 13 residues. V was pared by 3 bases and J by 4 bases, with 7 bases between. Here the CDR3 DNA reads TGTGCCAGCAGTGAGTGGCCAAATCAGCCCCAGCATTTT. This sequence encodes CASSEWPNQPQHF.

The rearrangement uses TRBV10-1 and TRBJ2-7; D unresolved. V was clipped by 0 bases and J by 3 bases, with 6 bases between them. The CDR3 sequence is 13 residues long. Germline V lookup: CDR1 WNHNN, CDR2 SYGVQD (reference sequence). This CDR3 reads CASSESNRYEQYF. The CDR3 nucleotides read TGCGCCAGCAGTGAGTCTAATCGCTACGAGCAGTACTTC.

The chain couples TRBV28 to TRBJ1-4; TRBD1 matches at 8 bases. The CDR3 covers 16 residues. Looked up from germline, CDR1 is MDHEN and CDR2 is SYDVKM. J was trimmed by 7 bases and V by 6 bases; bases with no gene match: 13. CDR3 loop: CASRTPGQGAVEKLFF. The CDR3 DNA reads TGTGCCAGCAGAACCCCAGGTCAGGGGGCGGTTGAAAAACTGTTTTTT.

This clone has just a few counts. This chain links TRBV5-4 with TRBJ2-1; 7 bases fit TRBD2. Unmatched junction bases numbered 19, after V lost 3 bases and J lost 13 bases. This CDR3 spans 16 amino acids. The V gene's germline CDR1 is SGHNT and CDR2 YYREEE (reference sequence). The CDR3 sequence: CASSSPGLGGRTEQFF. The CDR3 DNA reads as TGTGCCAGCAGCTCCCCTGGACTAGGCGGTCGAACTGAACAGTTCTTC.

This clone was seen only a few times. This rearrangement joins TRBV7-7 to TRBJ1-2, with TRBD1 matching over 8 bases. Trimming at V came to 5 bases and at J to 2 bases, leaving 19 bases not matched to a gene. In germline, CDR1 is SSHAT, CDR2 FNYEAQ (reference sequence). This CDR3 spans 19 amino acids. The CDR3 here is CASSIRAMRQGPFNYGYTF. In nucleotides, the CDR3 is TGTGCCAGCAGCATAAGGGCCATGCGACAGGGGCCTTTCAACTATGGCTACACCTTC. Full variable domain (rest looked up from reference TRBV7-7 and TRBJ1-2): GAGVSQSPRYKVTKRGQDVTLRCDPISSHATLYWYQQALGQGPEFLTYFNYEAQPDKSGLPSDRFSAERPEGSISTLTIQRTEQRDSAMYRCASSIRAMRQGPFNYGYTFGSGTRLTVV.

This chain uses TRBV5-1 with TRBJ2-2; 7 bases match TRBD1. The germline V gene has CDR1 SGHRS and CDR2 YFSETQ. This CDR3 comprises 14 residues. The ends lost 5 bases at V and 6 bases at J; junction bases unmatched: 7. The CDR3 sequence: CASRFGTAAGELFF. As DNA, the CDR3 is TGCGCCAGCAGATTCGGGACAGCCGCCGGGGAGCTGTTTTTT.

This chain links TRBV7-9 with TRBJ1-2, with TRBD1 as a possible D gene (6 bases). The CDR3 extends over 15 amino acids. The germline V and J ends were trimmed by 9 bases and 2 bases, with 19 bases remaining between them. Germline loops: CDR1 SEHNR, CDR2 FQNEAQ (reference sequence). The CDR3, as DNA: TGTGCCAGTAAATCACGGGGGGCGTCGAACTATGGCTACACCTTC. Residues: CASKSRGASNYGYTF.

This clone was detected only a few times. The same CDR3 also results from other DNA sequences found in this sample. The chain is built from TRBV18 and TRBJ1-1, with no clear D. The V gene lost 1 base and the J gene lost 1 base, with 7 bases spanning the gap. CDR1 KGHSH and CDR2 LQKENI come from the germline V gene. The CDR3 spans 14 residues. The CDR3 is CASSPRQENTEAFF. The CDR3 DNA reads as TGTGCCAGCTCACCACGGCAGGAGAACACTGAAGCTTTCTTT.

The genes are TRBV2 and TRBJ1-5; D possibly corresponds to TRBD1 (6 bases). Germline CDR1 and CDR2: SNHLY and FYNNEI. Trimming pared 6 bases from V and 0 bases from J, leaving 12 bases between. The length of the CDR3 is 15 residues. CDR3 sequence reads: CASRSYRDSNQPQHF. The CDR3 DNA sequence: TGTGCCAGCAGAAGTTACAGGGATAGCAATCAGCCCCAGCATTTT. The full variable domain, its missing parts supplied by reference TRBV2 and TRBJ1-5, is EPEVTQTPSHQVTQMGQEVILRCVPISNHLYFYWYRQILGQKVEFLVSFYNNEISEKSEIFDDQFSVERPDGSNFTLKIRSTKLEDSAMYFCASRSYRDSNQPQHFGDGTRLSIL.

This CDR3 is CASSPTRNTGELFF. CDR3 in DNA: TGTGCCAGCAGTCCCACGAGGAACACCGGGGAGCTGTTTTTT. The chain joins TRBV6-5 to TRBJ2-2; D remains unclear. With 5 bases removed from V and 1 base from J, the gap between germline ends came to 8 bases. The germline V gene encodes CDR1 MNHEY and CDR2 SVGAGI. The CDR3 runs to 14 residues.